This TCR beta chain stems from a study of cytomegalovirus exposure and HLA in healthy donors (dated by TCRdb to the late 2010s). In the study overall: In an earlier analysis of 587 of the donors, 250 to 300 Gb of sequence data and 90 million to 130 million unique TCR beta sequences from about 190 million T cells were reported. The number of typed donors differed by locus: about 629-630 for A, B, C, DRB1 and DQB1; 522 for DQA1; about 600 for DPA1; and some 450 for DPB1. In a later genetic analysis, genome-wide SNP genotypes for 398 of the 666 donors were used, and that subset was treated as a discovery cohort. In an earlier analysis of over 550 of the donors, high-throughput TCR beta sequencing was used to judge whether each TCR beta V gene segment behaved as functional or pseudogenic. HLA typing covered class I and class II loci at four-digit resolution. The study aimed to test whether cataloging public T cell receptors could reveal signatures of past pathogen exposure. Roughly 300 gigabases of sequencing data and 70 million to 95 million unique TCR sequences made up an early release that covered approximately 620 HLA-typed donors. Donor age, sex, ethnicity and CMV serostatus were compiled together with the repertoire data. In the later analysis, no new phenotypic data were used to find candidate immune exposures; instead, reliance was placed on TCR beta sequences and their occurrence across donors. The study profiled the T cell repertoires of under 700 subjects by immunosequencing and related them to cytomegalovirus serostatus. The study combined high-throughput TCR immunosequencing, statistical association of individual TCRs with disease status, and machine learning to predict cytomegalovirus infection status. In a later analysis, previously published TCR beta repertoires from about 640 donors were re-analyzed and high-resolution HLA genotyping was added so that TCR occurrence patterns could be studied. The genetic ancestry cluster associated with self-reported Caucasian donors included around 76% of the 398 genotyped donors. In addition to the first cohort of 500 to 850 subjects, a separate validation cohort of 120 different subjects was used. Among around 400 genotyped donors of the cohort, an average of approximately 240,000 unique TCR beta nucleotide sequences was sequenced per donor, of which 15% to 20% were non-productive. Roughly 5 DR-DQ haplotypes were handled as single units for association and clustering, since linkage in the cohort was strong. All discovery cohort repertoires had been generated on a single sequencing platform. What the study reported, not specific to this receptor: Most TCR sequences were observed very rarely across donors, whereas some public TCRs were present in many individuals. Because the 87-base-pair reads could not distinguish some IMGT-functional V segments, including TRBV6-2 and TRBV6-3, those segments were excluded. The classifier was reported to diagnose cytomegalovirus status with high specificity and sensitivity in both the original cohort and the validation cohort. Sequencing depth was assumed to be roughly uniform across donors in the presence/absence analyses, though that assumption may not hold. A later analysis associated 15,000 to 20,000 TCR beta sequences with specific HLA alleles at a false discovery rate of 0.05. A later analysis found that most CMV-associated TCR beta chains appeared HLA-restricted, with HLA associations seemingly driven largely by CMV exposure. It was suggested by the authors that the approach could potentially be generalized to other disease states and immunological phenotypes. A further reported finding was that TCR beta sequences accurately predicted the HLA-A and HLA-B alleles for most subjects in the first cohort. The study listed 150 to 200 TCR beta chains as associated with cytomegalovirus. In a later genetic analysis, fewer N-insertions in productive TCRs were reported among donors in an Asian-associated ancestry cluster than the roughly 700-donor mean. Strong co-occurrence of HLA alleles, especially DR and DQ, made assigning TCR associations to individual alleles difficult. A cluster of highly shared sequence variants was judged likely to be a technical artifact of the sequencing pipeline. In a later analysis, several top co-occurrence clusters were reported to appear linked to parvovirus B19, influenza, CMV and Epstein-Barr virus. Correlated functional status among segregating V segments might reflect linkage disequilibrium, but an unknown experimental factor could not be ruled out. A later genetic analysis associated a missense DCLRE1C variant with V-gene and J-gene trimming of TCR beta chains, and an independent cohort replicated the association. Only TCR beta chains were sequenced in this cohort, and the absence of alpha or paired-chain data limited detectable features. HLA typing was unavailable for some donors at each locus, so association tests used only the typed subset. In vitro tests confirmed that a few of the cytomegalovirus-associated TCR beta chains recognize cytomegalovirus antigens. Approximately 16 rarely observed V segments, including chromosome 9 orphons, were excluded from the earlier analysis of 550 to 700 of the donors because counts were too low. In a later analysis, TCR association rates were found to vary across HLA loci, with the most associated TCRs seen for DRB1 alleles and the fewest for HLA-C alleles. In a later analysis, HLA-associated TCR beta chains were found to be more clonally expanded and to have lower generation probabilities than equally common non-associated chains. Broadly in line with IMGT annotations, most TCR beta V segments showed up in productive rearrangements about 87% or about 30% of the time in an earlier analysis of under 700 of the donors. CMV serostatus was the only immune exposure information available for the cohort.

A remark on this clone: Its specific antigen is unknown. Base quality data are lacking; no much larger clone is found one base away.

The CDR3, cysteine through phenylalanine, is 17 amino acids long. Kept here is only the CDR3 DNA, which spans 51 bases and is read in frame from base 1. CDR1 LGHNA and CDR2 YNFKEQ are derived from the germline V gene. At the junction V is shortened by 0 bases and J by 5 bases; bases outside the gene matches: 10. The library was produced with the immunoSEQ multiplex PCR assay. For the multiplex PCR, a mixture combining 60 forward primers for TCR Vbeta segments and 13 reverse primers for TCR Jbeta segments was used. A multiplex PCR assay on genomic DNA amplified the CDR3 region of rearranged TCR beta genes. On the Illumina HiSeq System, the amplified TCR beta libraries were sequenced as 87-base-pair reads. Under the source paper's analysis protocol: Across the 500 to 700 repertoires, a later analysis counted approximately 75 million unique TCR beta chains, 8.5 million to 12 million of which were shared by at least two donors. Raw reads were error-corrected and collapsed into unique sequences by a nearest-neighbor algorithm in which closely related sequences were merged to remove PCR and sequencing errors. Alignment of CDR3 sequences to IMGT reference sequences was used to assign V, D and J gene segments. Each retained sequence needed at least a six-nucleotide match to both a V gene segment and a J gene segment. Rearrangements were classified as productive when the CDR3 lacked stop codons and remained in frame with V and J, and all other rearrangements were classified as non-productive. Following IMGT convention, CDR3 was defined as the stretch from the second conserved V-encoded cysteine up to the conserved J-encoded phenylalanine. The earlier analysis of 500 to 750 of the donors excluded any sequence lacking an unambiguous match to a single V gene segment. In an earlier analysis of several hundred of the donors, V segments were called functional above 56.7% productive rearrangements and were called segregating when the between-donor standard deviation exceeded 5%. To diagnose cytomegalovirus status from the catalog of TCR beta chain sequences, a statistical classification framework was built. A later analysis assigned V and J genes by comparing TCR nucleotide sequences with IMGT/GENE-DB human TR gene sequences. The TCRdist pipeline was used in a later analysis to assign CDR3 sequences and most-parsimonious VDJ recombination scenarios. A later analysis defined each TCR beta chain by its CDR3 amino acid sequence plus V-gene family, and excluded reads lacking a unique V-gene family. To address suspected cross-contamination and a sequencing artifact, a later analysis removed around 590 highly shared, low-generation-probability nucleotide sequences. A later analysis calculated a clonal expansion index for each public chain from normalized within-repertoire ranks of inferred template counts. A later analysis computed generation probabilities with a VDJ recombination model fitted to out-of-frame rearrangements, and checked the results against IGoR. In a later analysis, TCR-TCR, TCR-HLA and TCR-CMV co-occurrence was scored with hypergeometric tests, and a repertoire-size bias correction was applied to TCR pairs. To estimate false discovery rates, a later analysis permuted the HLA or CMV assignments 20 times. A later analysis grouped co-occurring TCRs with DBSCAN, adding TCRdist sequence similarity when clustering within HLA-allele-positive subsets. Repertoires with fewer than 30,000 or more than 120,000 public chains, plus five repertoires with anomalous nucleotide sharing, were excluded from co-occurrence clustering. TCRdb took over this immuneACCESS table, retaining in-frame rearrangements with V and J assigned. Such tables are incomplete; in checked studies, under half of the missing clones stem from an unresolved V gene, and the remainder is unexplained. For V, J and clone size, that table is used; D and trimming come from the DNA. The sample table contains some 35,000 clones; only one count was recorded for over 60% of them. The top ten clones comprise approximately 7% of the sample.

The cohort comprised 666 healthy bone marrow donors. All cohort members were sampled while nominally healthy, although unrecorded immune exposures were likely present. The donor tested CMV seronegative, placing the donor among the 350 or so seronegative members of the cohort. Every donor gave a peripheral blood sample, and the peripheral blood mononuclear cells from that sample were used for TCR beta sequencing. Genomic DNA extraction from the blood cell samples was performed with the Qiagen DNeasy Blood Extraction Kit. This sequence uses TRBV4-2 and TRBJ2-3, with 8 junctional bases fitting TRBD2. Sequencing was carried out using PBMCs. The source of this sequence is a man aged 25 to 40 in good health and CMV-seronegative. The DNA sequence follows: TGTGCCAGCAGCCAAGAGTGGACGGGAGGGCCCGGAGATACGCAGTATTTT. Protein translation: CASSQEWTGGPGDTQYF.